The clone carrying this TCR beta chain was seen a few times. The target antigen is unknown. The authors ran a second PCR of 7 to 11 cycles using a sample-barcoded 5' primer and a J-beta primer mix. A template-switch adaptor with 12 random nucleotides tagged each cDNA molecule. MiXCR, run by TCRdb on the 5' RACE reads, gives a single entry per CDR3 protein. The sample contains some 1,000,000 distinct CDR3 sequences, around 27% of which appear only once. This entry comes from a study of blood T cells in healthy people across ages. Study results and limitations: Naive CD4+ cells and diversity were both higher in long-lived donors than in aged donors. The percentage of naive T cells correlated strongly with TCR beta diversity.

These data were also reused for a study on T cells of mothers and their children. From that report: The people who donated were three healthy Caucasian mothers and their six children.

The source of this sequence is a girl aged 2 to 9 in good health. Input material: blood.

The CDR3 DNA sequence: TGTGCCAGCAGTGTAGCGGGAGGGCGGGACAATGAGCAGTTCTTC. It yields the protein CASSVAGGRDNEQFF. The chain couples TRBV6-1 to TRBJ2-5; TRBD2 aligns across 11 bases. The J call is doubtful: the DNA matches TRBJ2-1 better. Germline CDR1 is MNHNS and CDR2 is SASEGT. The CDR3 runs to 15 residues.